This entry lists 26 T cell receptor beta chains sequenced from one sample in a study of shared clonotypes between healthy human individuals. Here immunoSEQ multiplex PCR was the method, and the copy in TCRdb shows in-frame clones only, minus some. The sample has millions of clones, about 95% seen once; the top ten hold about 1.1%. Naive CD8 cells comprised CD45RO-negative, CCR7-positively selected cells, excluding terminally differentiated effector memory CD45RA+ cells. Specimen: naive CD8+ T cells sorted from blood. The receptors were gathered from a man aged 18 to 30 in good health.

This chain joins TRBV4-2 and TRBJ2-5, with 7 bases identical to TRBD1. The germline CDR1 and CDR2 sequences are LGHNA and YNFKEQ. The CDR3 consists of 15 residues. V gave up 4 bases and J gave up 5 bases; unmatched junction bases: 10. The DNA for the CDR3 is TGTGCCAGCAGCCCAGAAGAGACAGGGCGGGAGACCCAGTACTTC. Translation gives CASSPEETGRETQYF.

The rearrangement uses TRBV10-2 and TRBJ2-5, with 7 bases aligning to TRBD2. V shed 4 bases, J shed 5 bases, and the junction held 7 bases outside the gene matches. Germline CDR1 WSHSY, CDR2 SAAADI. There are 14 residues in the CDR3. Here the CDR3 reads CASSVLAGAETQYF. CDR3 sequence (DNA): TGCGCCAGCAGTGTATTAGCGGGTGCGGAGACCCAGTACTTC.

This clone was found once. Distinct nucleotide sequences in the sample also encode this CDR3. This chain links TRBV6-5 with TRBJ1-1; no clear D. Germline CDR1 and CDR2: MNHEY and SVGAGI. The CDR3 length is 11 residues. Trimming pared 7 bases from V and 5 bases from J, leaving 8 bases between. The CDR3 reads CASTPGTEAFF. CDR3 DNA: TGTGCCAGCACCCCGGGGACTGAAGCTTTCTTT.

V and J are TRBV2 and TRBJ2-6; a weak D match, TRBD1 (6 bases). Germline values: CDR1 SNHLY, CDR2 FYNNEI. The CDR3 contains 19 residues. V lost 4 bases, J lost 0 bases, and 19 bases lay in between. CDR3 in amino acids: CASSGGPGHHSSGANVLTF. CDR3 DNA sequence: TGTGCCAGCAGTGGAGGTCCGGGACACCATTCCTCTGGGGCCAACGTCCTGACTTTC.

This clone was observed a single time. The chain couples TRBV6-6 to TRBJ2-7; TRBD1 is a possible D gene (6 bases). The CDR3 spans 14 residues. CDR1 is MNHNY and CDR2 is SVGAGI in the germline V gene (reference sequence). Trimming pared 5 bases from V and 4 bases from J, leaving 15 bases between. The CDR3 coding sequence is TGTGCCAGCAGTCACGTCGACAGGATGTACGAGCAGTACTTC. Its protein is CASSHVDRMYEQYF.

This chain uses TRBV14 with TRBJ1-4; 7 nucleotides align to TRBD1. The CDR3 loop spans 15 amino acids. J was trimmed by 8 bases and V by 4 bases; bases with no gene match: 10. Germline loops: CDR1 SGHDN, CDR2 FVKESK. This CDR3 is CASSPTTGYGEKLFF. The DNA for the CDR3 is TGTGCCAGCAGCCCAACGACAGGGTATGGAGAAAAACTGTTTTTT.

The chain employs TRBV7-2 and TRBJ2-7; 8 bases match TRBD2. The germline CDR1 and CDR2 sequences are SGHTA and FQGNSA. The CDR3 runs to 13 residues. Germline trimming cut 5 bases from V and 3 bases from J; bases unmatched to any gene: 3. The CDR3 nucleotides read TGTGCCAGCAGCACGGGACTAGACTACGAGCAGTACTTC. It is translated as CASSTGLDYEQYF.

The CDR3 loop reads CASSFLTQETQYF. In nucleotides, the CDR3 is TGTGCCAGCAGTTTCTTAACTCAAGAGACCCAGTACTTC. V is TRBV6-6 and J is TRBJ2-5; D call uncertain. Trimming took 4 bases from V and 2 from J, leaving 8 bases between them. The CDR3 has 13 amino acids. The germline CDR1 and CDR2 sequences are MNHNY and SVGAGI (reference sequence).

V gene TRBV4-1 combines with J gene TRBJ2-7; D possibly corresponds to TRBD1 (8 bases). The CDR3 is 18 residues long. Germline CDR1 is MGHRA and CDR2 is YSYEKL. The ends were cut back, 0 bases at V and 0 bases at J, with 18 bases in the middle. The CDR3 reads CASSQDWGGQVNSYEQYF. CDR3 sequence (DNA): TGCGCCAGCAGCCAAGATTGGGGGGGACAGGTGAACTCCTACGAGCAGTACTTC.

A word on this clone: The same CDR3 is also encoded by other DNA sequences in this sample. The chain uses TRBV5-1 and TRBJ2-5; 8 positions match TRBD1. The CDR3 runs to 14 residues. The V segment lost 0 bases and the J segment 4 bases; nucleotides outside the gene matches: 2. CDR1 is SGHRS and CDR2 is YFSETQ in the germline V gene. CDR3: CASSLAGQGETQYF. As DNA, the CDR3 is TGCGCCAGCAGCTTGGCCGGACAGGGAGAGACCCAGTACTTC.

V and J are TRBV28 and TRBJ1-4; possibly TRBD1 for D (5 bases). V lost 6 bases and J lost 5, with 16 bases in between. This CDR3 has 15 amino acids. Germline-derived CDR1 and CDR2 are MDHEN and SYDVKM. CDR3 DNA: TGTGCCAGCAGCCTAGGGGCGGGAAGGAATGAAAAACTGTTTTTT. Its translation: CASSLGAGRNEKLFF.

The V gene is TRBV7-9, the J gene TRBJ2-1; D unclear. The CDR3 length is 16 residues. Germline loops: CDR1 SEHNR, CDR2 FQNEAQ (reference sequence). Trimming removed 2 bases at V and 5 bases at J, with 16 bases between. As DNA, the CDR3 is TGTGCCAGCAGCTTATGGGTAGGACCCTACAACAATGAGCAGTTCTTC. Translation: CASSLWVGPYNNEQFF. Using reference TRBV7-9 and TRBJ2-1 for the parts outside the CDR3, the full variable domain is DTGVSQNPRHKITKRGQNVTFRCDPISEHNRLYWYRQTLGQGPEFLTYFQNEAQLEKSRLLSDRFSAERPKGSFSTLEIQRTEQGDSAMYLCASSLWVGPYNNEQFFGPGTRLTVL.

The gene calls are TRBV14 and TRBJ2-7; D assignment may be TRBD1 or TRBD2 (5 bases each). The V end lost 4 bases, the J end lost 2 bases, and 18 bases lay between the germline ends. The germline gives CDR1 SGHDN, CDR2 FVKESK. The CDR3 has 16 residues. The CDR3 sequence: CASSPTRDLRTYEQYF. In DNA form, the CDR3 reads TGTGCCAGCAGCCCGACCCGGGACCTCCGAACCTACGAGCAGTACTTC. The full variable domain, rest sourced from reference TRBV14 and TRBJ2-7, is EAGVTQFPSHSVIEKGQTVTLRCDPISGHDNLYWYRRVMGKEIKFLLHFVKESKQDESGMPNNRFLAERTGGTYSTLKVQPAELEDSGVYFCASSPTRDLRTYEQYFGPGTRLTVT.

The chain couples TRBV5-8 to TRBJ1-2, with 7 bases lining up with TRBD1. The CDR3 loop spans 15 amino acids. Germline V gene sequence: CDR1 SGHTS, CDR2 YDEGEE. J lost 0 bases, V lost 2 bases, and 4 bases had no gene match. CDR3 sequence (DNA): TGTGCCAGCAGCTTCCGGACAGGTCCTAACTATGGCTACACCTTC. Its translation: CASSFRTGPNYGYTF.

The chain joins TRBV4-1 to TRBJ2-1, with D perhaps TRBD1 or TRBD2 (6 bases each). Germline V lookup: CDR1 MGHRA, CDR2 YSYEKL. Trimming stripped 0 bases from V and 7 bases from J, with 13 bases between. The CDR3 contains 15 residues. The CDR3 DNA reads as TGCGCCAGCAGCCAAGATTACGGAGGGGGTAATGAGCAGTTCTTC. As protein: CASSQDYGGGNEQFF.

The rearrangement uses TRBV28 and TRBJ2-7, with 11 bases that match TRBD1. CDR1 and CDR2 from the germline V gene are MDHEN and SYDVKM. V lost 3 bases, J lost 4 bases, and 8 bases stayed unmatched. This CDR3 spans 16 amino acids. CDR3 in DNA: TGTGCCAGCAGTTTGCCCGGACAGGGGGCGGGTTACGAGCAGTACTTC. This gives the protein CASSLPGQGAGYEQYF.

In this sample, this clone turned up once. The chain joins TRBV15 to TRBJ2-7; D not certain. The V gene's germline CDR1 is LNHNV and CDR2 YYDKDF (reference sequence). V shed 0 bases and J shed 3 bases, with 15 bases lying between them. The length of the CDR3 is 16 residues. CDR3 amino acids: CATSRDLTGVHYEQYF. The CDR3 DNA reads TGTGCCACCAGCAGAGATCTGACGGGCGTCCACTACGAGCAGTACTTC.

The V and J genes are TRBV30 and TRBJ2-1; TRBD2 matches 11 bases. Germline V gives CDR1 GTSNPN, CDR2 SVGIG (reference sequence). After removal of 3 bases from V and 8 bases from J, the junction contained 15 bases not matched to a gene. The CDR3 is made up of 17 amino acids. Here the CDR3 DNA reads TGTGCCTGGAGGGGGACTAGCGGACCTATAGTAGAGGATGAGCAGTTCTTC. Translating it yields CAWRGTSGPIVEDEQFF.

V gene TRBV27 combines with J gene TRBJ2-1; 9 bases line up with TRBD2. Trimming removed 4 bases from V and 8 bases from J; junction bases left unmatched: 6. This CDR3 region has 14 residues. The germline V gene has CDR1 MNHEY and CDR2 SMNVEV (reference sequence). As DNA, the CDR3 is TGTGCCAGCAGTTGGCGGGGGGGCCAAGATGAGCAGTTCTTC. It is translated as CASSWRGGQDEQFF.

The CDR3 DNA follows: TGTGCCAGAAGCTTGCTAGCGGAGGCCTACGAGCAGTACTTC. This sequence encodes CARSLLAEAYEQYF. This sequence joins TRBV7-5 and TRBJ2-7; no DNA check was done on the table's D call, TRBD2. TRBV7-5 is a documented pseudogene. The CDR3 consists of 14 residues.

The V call is TRBV27, the J call TRBJ2-7, with TRBD1 matching 9 bases. With 7 bases clipped from V and 2 bases from J, the junction kept 3 bases outside the gene matches. This CDR3 is 13 amino acids long. Germline CDR1 is MNHEY and CDR2 is SMNVEV (reference sequence). The CDR3 nucleotides read TGTGCCAGCAAACAGGGGGCCCCCTACGAGCAGTACTTC. Its protein product is CASKQGAPYEQYF.

V usage is TRBV4-2 and J usage is TRBJ1-5, with 8 bases identical to TRBD1. Germline V gene data show CDR1 as LGHNA and CDR2 as YNFKEQ. This CDR3 is 15 amino acids long. The V and J ends lost 3 bases and 7 bases, in that order; junction bases with no gene match: 8. Here the CDR3 DNA reads TGTGCCAGCAGCCAGGAGGACAGGGTTGGACAGCCCCAGCATTTT. Protein product: CASSQEDRVGQPQHF.

V gene TRBV6-5 combines with J gene TRBJ2-1, with TRBD2 matching over 7 bases. V was pared by 4 bases and J by 5 bases, with 2 bases of the junction left unmatched. Germline CDR1 MNHEY, CDR2 SVGAGI. The CDR3 runs to 13 residues. CDR3 sequence: CASSWGGDNEQFF. The CDR3 DNA reads as TGTGCCAGCAGTTGGGGGGGAGACAATGAGCAGTTCTTC.

V gene TRBV28 combines with J gene TRBJ2-5; D is possibly TRBD1 (6 bases). The germline V gene encodes CDR1 MDHEN and CDR2 SYDVKM. V gave up 2 bases and J gave up 1 base, with 20 bases separating them. CDR3 length: 18 residues. In nucleotides, the CDR3 is TGTGCCAGCAGTTTAGGGCAGGCGACTCTGGGGGCCCAAGAGACCCAGTACTTC. This translates into CASSLGQATLGAQETQYF.

The J gene is TRBJ2-3, the V gene TRBV4-1; a weak D match, TRBD1 (5 bases). This CDR3 is built from 16 residues. V was shortened by 3 bases and J by 2 bases, with 15 bases between the two germline ends. Germline loops: CDR1 MGHRA, CDR2 YSYEKL. CDR3 nucleotides: TGCGCCAGCAGCCAGATCGGACATGGGATCACAGATACGCAGTATTTT. Protein sequence: CASSQIGHGITDTQYF.

V gene TRBV11-2 combines with J gene TRBJ1-2; TRBD1 matches at 9 bases. Germline V gene lookup returns CDR1 SGHAT and CDR2 FQNNGV. This CDR3 contains 18 residues. The junction had 17 bases not matched to a gene; V was cut back by 5 bases and J by 4 bases. The CDR3, as DNA: TGTGCCAGCAGCCCAAGGAGTAGGAGACAGGGGGTGAGCTATGGCTACACCTTC. Its translation is CASSPRSRRQGVSYGYTF.